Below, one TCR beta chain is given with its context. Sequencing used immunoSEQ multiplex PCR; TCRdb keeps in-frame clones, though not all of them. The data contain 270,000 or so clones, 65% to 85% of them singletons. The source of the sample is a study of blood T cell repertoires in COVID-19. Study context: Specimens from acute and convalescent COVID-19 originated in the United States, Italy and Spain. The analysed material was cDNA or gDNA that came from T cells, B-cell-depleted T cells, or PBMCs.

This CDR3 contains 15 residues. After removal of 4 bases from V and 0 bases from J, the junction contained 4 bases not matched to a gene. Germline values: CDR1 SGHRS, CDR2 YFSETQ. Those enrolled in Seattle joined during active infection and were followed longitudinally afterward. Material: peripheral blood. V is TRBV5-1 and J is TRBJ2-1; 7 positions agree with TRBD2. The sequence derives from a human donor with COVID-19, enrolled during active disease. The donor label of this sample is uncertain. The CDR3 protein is CASSQSGDSYNEQFF. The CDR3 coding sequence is TGCGCCAGCAGCCAAAGCGGGGACTCCTACAATGAGCAGTTCTTC.